This T cell receptor beta chain is drawn from a study of T cell repertoires in cytomegalovirus infection. Study-wide context: Carrying CMV and the relevant HLA type showed in public TCR beta signatures.

V dropped 3 bases and J dropped 5 bases, with 14 bases sitting between them. CDR1 DFQATT and CDR2 SNEGSKA come from the germline V gene (reference sequence). The CDR3 is 13 amino acids. TCRdb redid the calling of the reads with MiXCR, one entry per CDR3 protein. The sample gives around 270,000 distinct CDR3 sequences, approximately 9.1% of which show up once; roughly 15% is in the top ten. The chain recombines TRBV20-1 with TRBJ2-7; no reliable D call. Specimen: PBMCs. This clonotype originated in a human donor in good health (CMV status not recorded). Some clones in this sample may be carry-over from other donors' samples. CDR3: CSARLGGRNEQYF. The CDR3 region has the DNA TGCAGTGCTAGGTTGGGTGGGCGGAACGAGCAGTACTTC.